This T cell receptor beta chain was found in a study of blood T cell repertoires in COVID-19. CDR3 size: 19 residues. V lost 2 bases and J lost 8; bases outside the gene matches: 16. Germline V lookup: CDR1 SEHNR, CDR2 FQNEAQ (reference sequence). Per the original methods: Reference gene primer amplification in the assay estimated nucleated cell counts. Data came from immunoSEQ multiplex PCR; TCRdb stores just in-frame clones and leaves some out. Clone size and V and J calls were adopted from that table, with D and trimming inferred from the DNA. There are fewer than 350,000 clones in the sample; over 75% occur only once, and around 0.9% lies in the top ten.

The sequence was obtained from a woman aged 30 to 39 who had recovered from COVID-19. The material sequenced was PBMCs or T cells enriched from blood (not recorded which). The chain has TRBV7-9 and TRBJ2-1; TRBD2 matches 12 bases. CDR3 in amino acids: CASSLYGTSGRSSRYEQFF. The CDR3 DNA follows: TGTGCCAGCAGCTTATATGGAACTAGCGGGAGGTCAAGCCGTTATGAGCAGTTCTTC.